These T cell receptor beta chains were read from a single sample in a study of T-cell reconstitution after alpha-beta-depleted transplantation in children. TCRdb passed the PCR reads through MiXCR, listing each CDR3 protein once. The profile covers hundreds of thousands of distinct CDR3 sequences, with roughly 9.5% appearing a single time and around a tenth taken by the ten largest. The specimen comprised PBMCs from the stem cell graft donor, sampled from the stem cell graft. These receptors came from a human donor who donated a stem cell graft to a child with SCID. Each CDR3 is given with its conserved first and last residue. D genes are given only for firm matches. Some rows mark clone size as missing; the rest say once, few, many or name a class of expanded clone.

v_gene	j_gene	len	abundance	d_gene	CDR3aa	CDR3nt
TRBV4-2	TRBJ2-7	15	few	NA	CASSQAWDASYEQYF	TGTGCCAGCAGCCAAGCCTGGGACGCCTCCTACGAGCAGTACTTC
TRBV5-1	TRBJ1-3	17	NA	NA	CASSLDPGTRSGNTIYF	TGCGCCAGCAGCTTGGATCCAGGAACCCGCTCTGGAAACACCATATATTTT
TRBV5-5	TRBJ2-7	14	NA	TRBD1	CASSFRDRQYEQYF	TGTGCCAGCAGCTTCCGGGACAGGCAATACGAGCAGTACTTC
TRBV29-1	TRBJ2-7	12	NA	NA	CSVVPPGYEQYF	TGCAGCGTTGTCCCGCCAGGGTACGAGCAGTACTTC
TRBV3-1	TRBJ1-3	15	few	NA	CASSQGPGPGNTIYF	TGTGCCAGCAGCCAAGGTCCAGGGCCTGGAAACACCATATATTTT
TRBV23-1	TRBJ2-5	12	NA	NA	CASIIEDGTQYF	TGCGCCAGCATAATAGAAGACGGGACCCAGTACTTC
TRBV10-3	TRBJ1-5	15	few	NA	CAISGGVLGTQPQHF	TGTGCCATCAGTGGGGGGGTACTCGGGACGCAGCCCCAGCATTTT
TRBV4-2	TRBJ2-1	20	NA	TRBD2	CASSQDHVGLAGGATNEQFF	TGTGCCAGCAGCCAAGATCACGTCGGACTAGCGGGGGGGGCGACAAATGAGCAGTTCTTC
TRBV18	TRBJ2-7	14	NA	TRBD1	CASSKDRGQYEQYF	TGTGCCAGCTCGAAGGACAGGGGGCAATACGAGCAGTACTTC
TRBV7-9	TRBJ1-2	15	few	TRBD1	CASSLPPTGVYGYTF	TGTGCCAGCAGCTTACCCCCGACAGGGGTCTATGGCTACACCTTC
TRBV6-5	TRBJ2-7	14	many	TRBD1	CASSSGTGGDEQYF	TGTGCCAGCAGTTCCGGGACAGGGGGCGACGAGCAGTACTTC
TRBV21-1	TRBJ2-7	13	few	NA	CASSKSVLGEQYF	TGTGCCAGCAGCAAGAGTGTCCTGGGCGAGCAGTACTTC
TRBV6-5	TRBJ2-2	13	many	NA	CASSYSGPGELFF	TGTGCCAGCAGTTACTCAGGGCCCGGGGAGCTGTTTTTT
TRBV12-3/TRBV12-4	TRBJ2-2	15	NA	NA	CASRGWGQNTGELFF	TGTGCCAGCAGGGGATGGGGACAGAACACCGGGGAGCTGTTTTTT
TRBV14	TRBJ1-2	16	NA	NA	CASSQAAGALGYGYTF	TGTGCCAGCAGCCAAGCGGCAGGGGCCCTTGGCTATGGCTACACCTTC
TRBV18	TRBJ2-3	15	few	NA	CASSPMGLVADTQYF	TGTGCCAGCTCACCAATGGGGCTGGTTGCAGATACGCAGTATTTT
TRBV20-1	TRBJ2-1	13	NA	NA	CSADDGQYNEQFF	TGCAGTGCTGACGACGGACAGTACAATGAGCAGTTCTTC
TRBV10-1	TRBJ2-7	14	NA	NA	CASQITGHTYEQYF	TGCGCCAGTCAGATTACAGGGCATACCTACGAGCAGTACTTC
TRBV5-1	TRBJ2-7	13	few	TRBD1	CASSLSGTGGGYF	TGCGCCAGCAGCTTGTCCGGGACAGGGGGGGGGTACTTC
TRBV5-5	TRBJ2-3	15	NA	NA	CASSLESVSKDTQYF	TGTGCCAGCAGCTTGGAGTCCGTTAGCAAAGATACGCAGTATTTT
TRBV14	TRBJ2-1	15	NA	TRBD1	CASSQVNRGRNEQFF	TGTGCCAGCAGCCAAGTAAACAGGGGGCGGAATGAGCAGTTCTTC
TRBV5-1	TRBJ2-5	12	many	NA	CASSPDQETQYF	TGCGCCAGCAGCCCAGACCAAGAGACCCAGTACTTC
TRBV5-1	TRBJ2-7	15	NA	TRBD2	CASSWGSGGTYEQYF	TGCGCCAGCAGCTGGGGTAGCGGGGGGACCTACGAGCAGTACTTC
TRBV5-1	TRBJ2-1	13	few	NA	CASSPRGRPEQFF	TGCGCCAGCAGCCCCCGTGGGAGGCCTGAGCAGTTCTTC
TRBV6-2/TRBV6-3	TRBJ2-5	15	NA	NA	CASSARGRIQETQYF	TGTGCCAGCAGTGCCCGGGGGAGGATCCAAGAGACCCAGTACTTC
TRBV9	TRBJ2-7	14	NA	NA	CASSVWGSSYEQYF	TGTGCCAGCAGCGTATGGGGGAGCTCCTACGAGCAGTACTTC
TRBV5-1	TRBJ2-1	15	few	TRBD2	CASSSWRGAYNEQFF	TGCGCCAGCAGCTCTTGGCGGGGGGCCTACAATGAGCAGTTCTTC
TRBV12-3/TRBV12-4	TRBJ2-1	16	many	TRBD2	CASSSVSGGAWNEQFF	TGTGCCAGCAGTTCGGTTAGCGGGGGGGCCTGGAATGAGCAGTTCTTC
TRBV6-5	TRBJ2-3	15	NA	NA	CASSYTSQRTDTQYF	TGTGCCAGCAGTTACACTAGCCAGCGCACAGATACGCAGTATTTT
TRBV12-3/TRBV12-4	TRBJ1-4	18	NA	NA	CASSFGSGTVVSYEKLFF	TGTGCCAGCAGTTTCGGTAGCGGGACGGTGGTTTCGTACGAAAAACTGTTTTTT
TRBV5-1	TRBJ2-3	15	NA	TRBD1	CASRPTGKVLGAQYF	TGCGCCAGCAGGCCGACAGGGAAGGTTTTGGGTGCGCAGTATTTT
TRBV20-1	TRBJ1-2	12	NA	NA	CSARRTDYGYTF	TGCAGTGCTAGGAGGACGGACTATGGCTACACCTTC
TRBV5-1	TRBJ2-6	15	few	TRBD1	CASSSTGAGANVLTF	TGCGCCAGCAGCTCGACAGGGGCTGGGGCCAACGTCCTGACTTTC
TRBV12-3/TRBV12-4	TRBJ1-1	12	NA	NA	CASSHNLIEAFF	TGTGCCAGCAGTCATAACTTGATTGAAGCTTTCTTT
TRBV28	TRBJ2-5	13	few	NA	CASSLTPGGTQYF	TGTGCCAGCAGCTTAACACCTGGGGGGACCCAGTACTTC
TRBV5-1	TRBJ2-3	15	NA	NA	CASSLMGGGTDTQYF	TGCGCCAGCAGCTTGATGGGGGGAGGCACAGATACGCAGTATTTT
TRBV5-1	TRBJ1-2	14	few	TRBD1	CASSLTTGSGFYTF	TGCGCCAGCAGCCTGACGACAGGGTCCGGCTTCTACACCTTC
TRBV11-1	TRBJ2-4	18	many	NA	CASSLLTRDPLAKNIQYF	TGTGCCAGCAGCTTACTAACCCGGGACCCCTTAGCCAAAAACATTCAGTACTTC
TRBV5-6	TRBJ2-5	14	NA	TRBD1	CASSDGQGLSAQYF	TGTGCCAGCAGTGATGGACAGGGACTTTCGGCCCAGTACTTC
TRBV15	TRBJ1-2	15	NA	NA	CATSRGGLSDYGYTF	TGTGCCACCAGCAGAGGGGGACTATCAGACTATGGCTACACCTTC
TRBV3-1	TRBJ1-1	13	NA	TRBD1	CASGGQRNTEAFF	TGTGCCAGCGGGGGACAGAGGAACACTGAAGCTTTCTTT
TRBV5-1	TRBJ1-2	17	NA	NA	CASSLLQGQVGNYGYTF	TGCGCCAGCAGCTTGCTCCAGGGACAAGTGGGTAACTATGGCTACACCTTC
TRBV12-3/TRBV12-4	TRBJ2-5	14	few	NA	CASSETPGRQEGYF	TGTGCCAGCAGTGAAACGCCGGGACGCCAAGAGGGGTACTTC
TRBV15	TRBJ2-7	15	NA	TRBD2	CATSTSGGTSYEQYF	TGTGCCACCAGCACTAGCGGGGGGACCTCCTACGAGCAGTACTTC
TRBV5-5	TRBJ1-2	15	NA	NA	CASSLQGPLYYGYTF	TGTGCCAGCAGCTTGCAGGGGCCTTTGTACTATGGCTACACCTTC
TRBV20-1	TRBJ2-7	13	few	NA	CSAARDLSYEQYF	TGCAGTGCTGCCCGGGACTTGTCCTACGAGCAGTACTTC
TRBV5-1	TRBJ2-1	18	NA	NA	CASTLGLAGLNSYNEQFF	TGCGCCAGTACTCTGGGTTTGGCAGGCCTAAACTCCTACAATGAGCAGTTCTTC
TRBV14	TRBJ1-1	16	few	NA	CASSQDEYRVDTEAFF	TGTGCCAGCAGCCAAGATGAATACAGGGTGGACACTGAAGCTTTCTTT
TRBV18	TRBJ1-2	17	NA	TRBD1	CASSYRDRVYDDYGYTF	TGTGCCAGCTCATACCGGGACAGGGTCTACGACGACTATGGCTACACCTTC
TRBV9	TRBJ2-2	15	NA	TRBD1	CASSVTTGATGELFF	TGTGCCAGCAGCGTAACGACAGGGGCTACCGGGGAGCTGTTTTTT
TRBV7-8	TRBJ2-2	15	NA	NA	CASSLIPPNTGELFF	TGTGCCAGCAGCTTGATCCCGCCGAACACCGGGGAGCTGTTTTTT
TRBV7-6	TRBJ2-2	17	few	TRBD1	CASSLVEGGAVTGELFF	TGTGCCAGCAGCTTAGTGGAAGGGGGCGCAGTCACCGGGGAGCTGTTTTTT
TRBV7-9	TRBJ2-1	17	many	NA	CASSLRWQPYSYNEQFF	TGTGCCAGCAGCTTACGATGGCAGCCCTATTCCTACAATGAGCAGTTCTTC
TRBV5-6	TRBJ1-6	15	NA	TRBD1	CASSTRDSVVVALHF	TGTGCCAGCAGCACACGGGACAGTGTCGTGGTGGCCCTCCACTTT
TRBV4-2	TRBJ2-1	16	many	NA	CASSQDWLGAPNEQFF	TGTGCCAGCAGCCAAGATTGGCTAGGGGCCCCAAATGAGCAGTTCTTC
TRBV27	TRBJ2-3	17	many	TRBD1	CASSRTGQGAFADTQYF	TGTGCCAGCAGCCGAACGGGACAGGGGGCGTTCGCAGATACGCAGTATTTT